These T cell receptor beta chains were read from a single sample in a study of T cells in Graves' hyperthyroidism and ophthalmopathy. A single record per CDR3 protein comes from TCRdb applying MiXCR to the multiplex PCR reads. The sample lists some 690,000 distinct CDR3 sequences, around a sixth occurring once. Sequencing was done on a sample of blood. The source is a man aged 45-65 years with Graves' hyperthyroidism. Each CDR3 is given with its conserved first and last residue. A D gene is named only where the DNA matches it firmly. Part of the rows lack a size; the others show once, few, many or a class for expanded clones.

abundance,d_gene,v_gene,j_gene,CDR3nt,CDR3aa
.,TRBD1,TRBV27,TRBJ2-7,TGTGCCAGCAACCGGGATGGGACAGGTATATACGAGCAGTACTTC,CASNRDGTGIYEQYF
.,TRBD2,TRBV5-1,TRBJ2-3,TGCGCCAGCAGCCTCGTCGAGCGGGAGGTGGGAGATACGCAGTATTTT,CASSLVEREVGDTQYF
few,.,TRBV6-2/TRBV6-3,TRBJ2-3,TGTGCCAGCGCCAGGGAAGGCAGTGAGGCAGATACGCAGTATTTT,CASAREGSEADTQYF
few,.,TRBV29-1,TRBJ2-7,TGCAGCGCCCTTGGGGGAACCTCCTACGAGCAGTACTTC,CSALGGTSYEQYF
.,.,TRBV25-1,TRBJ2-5,TGTGCAAGCAGTGGTAGAAGGGGCGGAGAGACCCAGTACTTC,CASSGRRGGETQYF
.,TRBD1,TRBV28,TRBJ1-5,TGTGCCAGCAGGAGCCAGGGGGGTCAGCCCCAGCATTTT,CASRSQGGQPQHF
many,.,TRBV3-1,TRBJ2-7,TGTGCCAGCAGCCATCGAGATGGATACGAGCAGTACTTC,CASSHRDGYEQYF
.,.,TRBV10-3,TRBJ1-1,TGTGCCATCAGTGAGGGGAGACTTCCGAACACTGAAGCTTTCTTT,CAISEGRLPNTEAFF
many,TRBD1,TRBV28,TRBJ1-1,TGTGCCAGCAGCCTGGGACAGGGCCCAGGGACTGAAGCTTTCTTT,CASSLGQGPGTEAFF
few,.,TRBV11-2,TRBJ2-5,TGTGCCAGCAGCTTAGATTGGGAGGAAGAGACCCAGTACTTC,CASSLDWEEETQYF
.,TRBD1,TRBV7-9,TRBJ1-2,TGTGCCAGCAGCTTATCAGACAGGGATGGCTACACCTTC,CASSLSDRDGYTF
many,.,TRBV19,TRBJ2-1,TGTGCCAGTAGTGGATCATACAGAGGGAGGTCATACAATGAGCAGTTCTTC,CASSGSYRGRSYNEQFF
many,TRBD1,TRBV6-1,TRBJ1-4,TGTGCCAGCAGTATCGGGACAGCGTTAGAAAAACTGTTTTTT,CASSIGTALEKLFF
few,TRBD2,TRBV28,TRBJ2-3,TGTGCCAGCAGTTCATGGGAGGGCCCCGCCGATACGCAGTATTTT,CASSSWEGPADTQYF
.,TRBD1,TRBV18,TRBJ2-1,TGTGCCAGCTCACCTTATCGGGGACAGGGATGGCGAGATGAGCAGTTCTTC,CASSPYRGQGWRDEQFF
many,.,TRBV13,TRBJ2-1,TGTGCCAGCAGCGAGGGGGCGGGATGGAATGAGCAGTTCTTC,CASSEGAGWNEQFF
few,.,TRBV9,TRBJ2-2,TGTGCCAGCAGCCTCCCGGTCAGCACCGGGGAGCTGTTTTTT,CASSLPVSTGELFF
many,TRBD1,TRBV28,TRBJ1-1,TGTGCCAGCAGTTTACGGGACAGGGCTGGCAAAGCTTTCTTT,CASSLRDRAGKAFF
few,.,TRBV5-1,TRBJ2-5,TGCGCCAGCAGCTTGGCCTCTTTTAGTGTTGAGACCCAGTACTTC,CASSLASFSVETQYF
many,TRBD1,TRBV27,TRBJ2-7,TGTGCCAGCAGGGCCGGGACAGGGGTTCACGAGCAGTACTTC,CASRAGTGVHEQYF
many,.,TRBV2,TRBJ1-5,TGTGCCAGCAGTGAACAGGGCAACAATCAGCCCCAGCATTTT,CASSEQGNNQPQHF
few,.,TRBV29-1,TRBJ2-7,TGCAGCGTTGTGTGGGAAGCACACGAGCAGTACTTC,CSVVWEAHEQYF
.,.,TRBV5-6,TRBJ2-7,TGTGCCAGCAGCGAAATTACAGGGCGCGAGCAGTACTTC,CASSEITGREQYF
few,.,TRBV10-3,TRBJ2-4,TGTGCCATCAGTGAGTCCAGTGAAAACATTCAGTACTTC,CAISESSENIQYF
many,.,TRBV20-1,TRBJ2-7,TGCAGTGCTAGAGGATACCGGACCCCTTTGTACGAGCAGTACTTC,CSARGYRTPLYEQYF
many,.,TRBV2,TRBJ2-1,TGTGCCAGCAGTTGGGACGTAGTCAACAATGAGCAGTTCTTC,CASSWDVVNNEQFF
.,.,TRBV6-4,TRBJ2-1,TGTGCCAGGCTCGCTTATAGGGGTAATGAGCAGTTCTTC,CARLAYRGNEQFF
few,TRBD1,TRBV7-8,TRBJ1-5,TGTGCCAGCAGCTGGGGACAGACCAACAACAATCAGCCCCAGCATTTT,CASSWGQTNNNQPQHF
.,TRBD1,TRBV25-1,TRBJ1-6,TGTGCCAGCAGTGCCGGGACAGATAATTCACCCCTCCACTTT,CASSAGTDNSPLHF
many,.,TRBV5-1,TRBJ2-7,TGCGCCAGCAGCTTGGAAGGGTTCTCCTACGAGCAGTACTTC,CASSLEGFSYEQYF
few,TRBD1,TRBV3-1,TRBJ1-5,TGTGCCAGCAGCCAGATTTCCGGGACAGGGCAGCATTTT,CASSQISGTGQHF
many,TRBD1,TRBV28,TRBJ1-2,TGTGCCAGCAGGATGGCAGGGGGCGCGGGGAAGGATGGCTACACCTTC,CASRMAGGAGKDGYTF
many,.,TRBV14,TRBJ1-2,TGTGCCAGCAGCCAAAGTGGAGGGGGACTTCTTGGCTACACCTTC,CASSQSGGGLLGYTF
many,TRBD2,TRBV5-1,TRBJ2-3,TGCGCCAGCAGCTTGAACGCGGGAGTTTCAGATACGCAGTATTTT,CASSLNAGVSDTQYF
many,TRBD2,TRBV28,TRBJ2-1,TGTGCCAGCAGTGACGTTAGCGGGAGTTGGACTATCTACAATGAGCAGTTCTTC,CASSDVSGSWTIYNEQFF
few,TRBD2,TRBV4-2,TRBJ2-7,TGTGCCAGCAGCCAAGATGCGACTAGCGGGCCCGGCGAGCAGTACTTC,CASSQDATSGPGEQYF
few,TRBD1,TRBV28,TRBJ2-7,TGTGCCAGCACCGTCTCCGGGACAGTTAGCTACGAGCAGTACTTC,CASTVSGTVSYEQYF
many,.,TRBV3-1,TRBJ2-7,TGTGCCAGCAGCCAAGATAAGGCCCCCTCCTACGAGCAGTACTTC,CASSQDKAPSYEQYF
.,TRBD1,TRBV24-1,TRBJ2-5,TGTGCCACCAGTGACCCCCGGGACAGGGGACAAGAGACCCAGTACTTC,CATSDPRDRGQETQYF